Listed below are T cell receptor beta chains from one sample, sequenced in a study of radiotherapy plus CTLA-4 blockade in lung cancer. Profiling relied on immunoSEQ multiplex PCR, and the TCRdb table lists in-frame clones only, not all of them. The sample has around 80,000 clones; 70% to 85% are singletons. The sample here was peripheral blood, taken from a patient treated with radiotherapy plus ipilimumab. These TCRs come from a human donor with non-small cell lung cancer whose response to radiotherapy plus ipilimumab could not be evaluated. CDR3s include the opening cysteine and the closing phenylalanine or tryptophan. A D gene is named only where the DNA matches it firmly. Expanded clones are given a class, and other clones once, few, many or no size at all.

D gene: -; V gene: TRBV7-7; clone size: -; J gene: TRBJ2-7; CDR3 protein: CASSLNPSAYDEQYF; CDR3 DNA: TGTGCCAGCAGCTTAAATCCTAGCGCTTACGACGAGCAGTACTTC
D gene: TRBD1; V gene: TRBV7-9; clone size: -; J gene: TRBJ2-7; CDR3 protein: CASSPTGDYEQYF; CDR3 DNA: TGTGCCAGCAGCCCTACAGGGGACTACGAGCAGTACTTC
D gene: TRBD1; V gene: TRBV30; clone size: -; J gene: TRBJ1-2; CDR3 protein: CAWSRYRGLEGYTF; CDR3 DNA: TGTGCCTGGAGCAGATATAGGGGGCTGGAGGGCTACACCTTC
D gene: -; V gene: TRBV29-1; clone size: -; J gene: TRBJ1-1; CDR3 protein: CSVDGAWGEAFF; CDR3 DNA: TGCAGCGTTGATGGGGCGTGGGGTGAAGCTTTCTTT
D gene: TRBD2; V gene: TRBV18; clone size: -; J gene: TRBJ2-1; CDR3 protein: CASSPKAGEGLPYNEQFF; CDR3 DNA: TGTGCCAGCTCACCAAAAGCGGGAGAAGGACTCCCCTACAATGAGCAGTTCTTC
D gene: -; V gene: TRBV5-1; clone size: once; J gene: TRBJ2-2; CDR3 protein: CASSPNTGELFF; CDR3 DNA: TGCGCCAGCAGCCCTAACACCGGGGAGCTGTTTTTT
D gene: -; V gene: TRBV5-1; clone size: -; J gene: TRBJ1-1; CDR3 protein: CASSLAGDRMNTEAFF; CDR3 DNA: TGCGCCAGCAGCTTGGCCGGTGACAGGATGAACACTGAAGCTTTCTTT
D gene: TRBD1; V gene: TRBV5-4; clone size: -; J gene: TRBJ2-5; CDR3 protein: CASSSPGTGFQETQYF; CDR3 DNA: TGTGCCAGCAGCTCCCCCGGGACAGGATTCCAAGAGACCCAGTACTTC
D gene: -; V gene: TRBV9; clone size: -; J gene: TRBJ1-2; CDR3 protein: CASSIQPGQANYGYTF; CDR3 DNA: TGTGCCAGCAGCATTCAGCCGGGACAAGCTAACTATGGTTACACCTTC
D gene: -; V gene: TRBV6-1; clone size: -; J gene: TRBJ1-4; CDR3 protein: CASSETGQRNEKLFF; CDR3 DNA: TGTGCCAGCAGTGAAACGGGTCAGAGGAATGAAAAACTGTTTTTT
D gene: -; V gene: TRBV6-1; clone size: -; J gene: TRBJ1-1; CDR3 protein: CASSANGGMTEAFF; CDR3 DNA: TGTGCCAGCAGTGCCAACGGGGGGATGACTGAAGCTTTCTTT
D gene: -; V gene: TRBV7-2; clone size: -; J gene: TRBJ1-2; CDR3 protein: CASSLGSGVVYGYTF; CDR3 DNA: TGTGCCAGCAGCTTAGGGTCAGGGGTAGTATATGGCTACACCTTC
D gene: -; V gene: TRBV6-1; clone size: -; J gene: TRBJ2-5; CDR3 protein: CASLSGFETQYF; CDR3 DNA: TGTGCCAGCCTGTCGGGGTTCGAGACCCAGTACTTC
D gene: -; V gene: TRBV4-3; clone size: few; J gene: TRBJ1-4; CDR3 protein: CASSQGTVNEKLFF; CDR3 DNA: TGCGCCAGCAGCCAAGGGACAGTCAACGAAAAACTGTTTTTT
D gene: -; V gene: TRBV29-1; clone size: -; J gene: TRBJ1-1; CDR3 protein: CSVESGSPWAEAFF; CDR3 DNA: TGCAGCGTTGAGAGCGGGAGCCCATGGGCTGAAGCTTTCTTT
D gene: TRBD1; V gene: TRBV7-9; clone size: -; J gene: TRBJ2-7; CDR3 protein: CASSPPGTGGHEQYF; CDR3 DNA: TGTGCCAGCAGCCCCCCCGGGACAGGGGGACACGAGCAGTACTTC